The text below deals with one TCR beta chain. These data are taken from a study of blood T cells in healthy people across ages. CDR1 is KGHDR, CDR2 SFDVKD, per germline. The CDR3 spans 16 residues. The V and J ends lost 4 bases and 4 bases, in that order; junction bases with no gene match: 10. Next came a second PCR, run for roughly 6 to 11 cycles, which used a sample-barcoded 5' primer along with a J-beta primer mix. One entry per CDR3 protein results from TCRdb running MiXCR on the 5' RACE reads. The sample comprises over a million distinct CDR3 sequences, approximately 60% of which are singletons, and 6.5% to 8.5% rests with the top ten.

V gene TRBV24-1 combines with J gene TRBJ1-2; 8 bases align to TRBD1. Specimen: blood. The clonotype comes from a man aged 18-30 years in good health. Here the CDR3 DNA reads TGTGCCACCAGTGAAAAAGGGACAGGAGGTTTCTATGGCTACACCTTC. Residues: CATSEKGTGGFYGYTF.